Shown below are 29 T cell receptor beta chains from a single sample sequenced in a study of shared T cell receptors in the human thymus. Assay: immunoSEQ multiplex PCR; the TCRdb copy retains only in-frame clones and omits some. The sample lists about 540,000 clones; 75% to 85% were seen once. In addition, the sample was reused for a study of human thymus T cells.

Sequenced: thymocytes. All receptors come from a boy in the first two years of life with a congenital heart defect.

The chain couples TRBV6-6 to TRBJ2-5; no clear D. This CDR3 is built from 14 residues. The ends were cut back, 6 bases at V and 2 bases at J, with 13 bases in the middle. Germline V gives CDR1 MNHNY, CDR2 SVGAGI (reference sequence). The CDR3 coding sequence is TGTGCCAGCAGACCCCTAGTAGGACAAGAGACCCAGTACTTC. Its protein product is CASRPLVGQETQYF.

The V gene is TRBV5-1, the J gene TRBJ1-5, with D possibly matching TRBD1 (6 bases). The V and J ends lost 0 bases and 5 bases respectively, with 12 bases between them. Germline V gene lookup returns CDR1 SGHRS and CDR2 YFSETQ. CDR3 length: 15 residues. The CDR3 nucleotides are TGCGCCAGCAGCTTGGTAGGTTCAGGGGATCAGCCCCAGCATTTT. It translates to CASSLVGSGDQPQHF.

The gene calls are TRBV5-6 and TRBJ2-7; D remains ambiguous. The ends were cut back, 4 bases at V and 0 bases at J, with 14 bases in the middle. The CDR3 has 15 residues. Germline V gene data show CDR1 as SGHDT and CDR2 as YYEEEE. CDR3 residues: CASSPGAVSSYEQYF. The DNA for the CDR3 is TGTGCCAGCAGCCCGGGTGCAGTGAGCTCCTACGAGCAGTACTTC.

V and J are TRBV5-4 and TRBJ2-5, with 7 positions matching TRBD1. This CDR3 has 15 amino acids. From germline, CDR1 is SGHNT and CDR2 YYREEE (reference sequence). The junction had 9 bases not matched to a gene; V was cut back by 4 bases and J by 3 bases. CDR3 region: CASSGRDSWKETQYF. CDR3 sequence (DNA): TGTGCCAGCAGCGGACGGGACAGCTGGAAAGAGACCCAGTACTTC.

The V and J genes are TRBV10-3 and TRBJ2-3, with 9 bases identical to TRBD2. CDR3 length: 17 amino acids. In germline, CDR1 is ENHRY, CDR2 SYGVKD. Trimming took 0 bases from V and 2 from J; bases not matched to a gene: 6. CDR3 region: CAISESGTSRYTDTQYF. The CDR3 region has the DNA TGTGCCATCAGTGAGTCTGGGACTAGCCGATACACAGATACGCAGTATTTT.

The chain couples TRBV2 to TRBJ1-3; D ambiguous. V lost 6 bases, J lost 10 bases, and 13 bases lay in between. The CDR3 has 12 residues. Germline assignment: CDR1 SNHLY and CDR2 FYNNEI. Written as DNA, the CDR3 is TGTGCCAGCAGGGTCCGACGAGGTACCATATATTTT. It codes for CASRVRRGTIYF.

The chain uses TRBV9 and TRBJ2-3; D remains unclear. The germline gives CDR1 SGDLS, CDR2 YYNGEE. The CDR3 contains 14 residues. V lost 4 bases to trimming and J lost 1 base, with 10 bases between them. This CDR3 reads CASSPTPRTDTQYF. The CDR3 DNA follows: TGTGCCAGCAGCCCAACACCCCGCACAGATACGCAGTATTTT.

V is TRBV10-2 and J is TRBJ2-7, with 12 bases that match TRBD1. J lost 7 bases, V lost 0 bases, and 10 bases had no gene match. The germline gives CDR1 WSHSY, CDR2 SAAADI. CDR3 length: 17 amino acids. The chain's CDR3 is CASSESKWGQGAKEQYF. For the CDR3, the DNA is TGCGCCAGCAGTGAGTCGAAGTGGGGACAGGGGGCCAAGGAGCAGTACTTC.

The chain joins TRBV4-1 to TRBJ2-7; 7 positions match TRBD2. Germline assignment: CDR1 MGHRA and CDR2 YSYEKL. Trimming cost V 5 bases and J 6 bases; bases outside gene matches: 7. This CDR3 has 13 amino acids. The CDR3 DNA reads TGCGCCAGCAGCAACAGCCTAGCGGCCGAGCAGTACTTC. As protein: CASSNSLAAEQYF.

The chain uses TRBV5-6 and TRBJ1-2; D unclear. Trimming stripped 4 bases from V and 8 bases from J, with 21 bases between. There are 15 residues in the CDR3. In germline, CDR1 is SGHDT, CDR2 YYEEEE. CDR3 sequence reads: CASSPGRRGKGGYTF. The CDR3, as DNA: TGTGCCAGCAGCCCAGGACGGCGGGGAAAAGGGGGCTACACCTTC.

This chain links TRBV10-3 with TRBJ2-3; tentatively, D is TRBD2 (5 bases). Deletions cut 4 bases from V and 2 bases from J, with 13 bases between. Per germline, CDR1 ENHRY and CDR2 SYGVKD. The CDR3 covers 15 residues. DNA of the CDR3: TGTGCCATCAGTGGCAGCGGAAGAAACACAGATACGCAGTATTTT. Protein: CAISGSGRNTDTQYF.

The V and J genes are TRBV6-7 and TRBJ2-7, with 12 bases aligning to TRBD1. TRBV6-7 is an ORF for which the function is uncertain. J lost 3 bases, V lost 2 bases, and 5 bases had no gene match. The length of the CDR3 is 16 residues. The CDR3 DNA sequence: TGTGCCAGCAGTTACGGGGACAGGGGGCACCTCTACGAGCAGTACTTC. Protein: CASSYGDRGHLYEQYF.

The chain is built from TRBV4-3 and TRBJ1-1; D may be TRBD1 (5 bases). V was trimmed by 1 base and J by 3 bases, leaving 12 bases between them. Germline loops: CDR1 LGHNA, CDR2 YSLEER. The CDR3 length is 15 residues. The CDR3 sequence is CASSQVRLGDTEAFF. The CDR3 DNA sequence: TGCGCCAGCAGCCAAGTGCGGTTAGGGGACACTGAAGCTTTCTTT.

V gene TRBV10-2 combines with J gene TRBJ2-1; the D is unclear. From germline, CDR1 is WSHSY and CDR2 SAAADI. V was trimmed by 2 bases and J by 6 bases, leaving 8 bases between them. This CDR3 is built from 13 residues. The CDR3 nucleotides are TGCGCCAGCAGTGAGCCCCGTCCCAATGAGCAGTTCTTC. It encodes CASSEPRPNEQFF.

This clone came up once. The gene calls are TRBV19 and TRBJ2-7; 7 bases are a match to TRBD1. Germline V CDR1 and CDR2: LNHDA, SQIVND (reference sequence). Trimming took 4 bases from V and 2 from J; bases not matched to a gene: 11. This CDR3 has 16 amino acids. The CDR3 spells CASSKVWGQRTYEQYF. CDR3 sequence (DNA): TGTGCCAGTAGTAAGGTATGGGGACAGCGTACCTACGAGCAGTACTTC.

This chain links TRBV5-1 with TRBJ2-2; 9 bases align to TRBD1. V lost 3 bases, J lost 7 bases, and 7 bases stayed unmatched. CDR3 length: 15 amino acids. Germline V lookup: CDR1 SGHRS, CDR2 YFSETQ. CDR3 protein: CASSSPTGGFGELFF. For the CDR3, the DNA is TGCGCCAGCAGCTCCCCGACAGGGGGGTTCGGGGAGCTGTTTTTT.

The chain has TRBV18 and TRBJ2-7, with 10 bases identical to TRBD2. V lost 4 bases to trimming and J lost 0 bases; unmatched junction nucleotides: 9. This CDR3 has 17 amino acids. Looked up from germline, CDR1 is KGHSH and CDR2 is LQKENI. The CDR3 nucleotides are TGTGCCAGCTCACTTACCGCTAGCGGGAGTTTCTCCTACGAGCAGTACTTC. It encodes CASSLTASGSFSYEQYF. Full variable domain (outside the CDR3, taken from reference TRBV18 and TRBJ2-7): NAGVMQNPRHLVRRRGQEARLRCSPMKGHSHVYWYRQLPEEGLKFMVYLQKENIIDESGMPKERFSAEFPKEGPSILRIQQVVRGDSAAYFCASSLTASGSFSYEQYFGPGTRLTVT.

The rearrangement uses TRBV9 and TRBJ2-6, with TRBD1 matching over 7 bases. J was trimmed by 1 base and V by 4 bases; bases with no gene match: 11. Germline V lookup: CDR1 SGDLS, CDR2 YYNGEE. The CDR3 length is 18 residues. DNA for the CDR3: TGTGCCAGCAGCCCCAGACAGGGAATACCTTCTGGGGCCAACGTCCTGACTTTC. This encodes CASSPRQGIPSGANVLTF.

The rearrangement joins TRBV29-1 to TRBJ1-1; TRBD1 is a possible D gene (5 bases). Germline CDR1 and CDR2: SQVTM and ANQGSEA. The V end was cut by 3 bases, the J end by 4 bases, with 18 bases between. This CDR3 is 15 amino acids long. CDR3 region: CSVDVPGGAGTEAFF. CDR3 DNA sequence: TGCAGCGTTGACGTTCCCGGAGGGGCGGGCACTGAAGCTTTCTTT.

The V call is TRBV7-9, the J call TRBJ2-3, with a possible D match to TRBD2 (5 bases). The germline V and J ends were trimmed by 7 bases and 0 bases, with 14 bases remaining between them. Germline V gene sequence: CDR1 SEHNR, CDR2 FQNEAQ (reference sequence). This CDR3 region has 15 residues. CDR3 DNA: TGTGCCAGCACCCCTGAGGGCCAAAGCACAGATACGCAGTATTTT. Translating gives CASTPEGQSTDTQYF.

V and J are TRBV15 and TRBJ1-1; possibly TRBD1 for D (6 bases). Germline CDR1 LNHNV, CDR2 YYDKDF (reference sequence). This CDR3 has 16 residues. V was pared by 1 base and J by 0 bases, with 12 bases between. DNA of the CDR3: TGTGCCACCAGCAGAGGGGGGCGCTGGGTGAACACTGAAGCTTTCTTT. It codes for CATSRGGRWVNTEAFF.

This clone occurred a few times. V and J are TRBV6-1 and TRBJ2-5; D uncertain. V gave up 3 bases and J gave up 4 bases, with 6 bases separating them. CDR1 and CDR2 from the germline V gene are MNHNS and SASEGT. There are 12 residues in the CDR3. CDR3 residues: CASSDGLETQYF. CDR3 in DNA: TGTGCCAGCAGTGACGGGTTAGAGACCCAGTACTTC.

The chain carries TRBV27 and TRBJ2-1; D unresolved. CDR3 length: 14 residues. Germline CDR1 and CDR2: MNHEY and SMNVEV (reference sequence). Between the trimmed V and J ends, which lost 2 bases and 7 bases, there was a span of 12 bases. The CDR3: CASSLTTTGNEQFF. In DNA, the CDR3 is TGTGCCAGCAGTTTAACTACTACCGGGAATGAGCAGTTCTTC.

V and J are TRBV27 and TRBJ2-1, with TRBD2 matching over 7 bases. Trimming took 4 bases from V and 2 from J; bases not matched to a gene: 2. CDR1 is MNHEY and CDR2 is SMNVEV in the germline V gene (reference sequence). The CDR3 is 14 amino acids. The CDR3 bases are TGTGCCAGCAGTTCCGGGACTACCTACAATGAGCAGTTCTTC. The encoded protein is CASSSGTTYNEQFF.

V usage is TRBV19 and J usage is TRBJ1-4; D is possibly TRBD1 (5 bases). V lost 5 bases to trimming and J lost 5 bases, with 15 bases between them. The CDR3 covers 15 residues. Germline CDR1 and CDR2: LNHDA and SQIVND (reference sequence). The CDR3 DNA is TGTGCCAGTAGTCTCGGGAGGGGAGGGAATGAAAAACTGTTTTTT. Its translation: CASSLGRGGNEKLFF.

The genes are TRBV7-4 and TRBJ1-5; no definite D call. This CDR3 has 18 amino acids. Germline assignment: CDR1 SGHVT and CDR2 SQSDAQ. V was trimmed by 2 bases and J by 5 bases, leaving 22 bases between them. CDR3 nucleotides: TGTGCCAGCAGCTTAAGAGGGCAGGAAGAATGGTCAGATCAGCCCCAGCATTTT. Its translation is CASSLRGQEEWSDQPQHF.

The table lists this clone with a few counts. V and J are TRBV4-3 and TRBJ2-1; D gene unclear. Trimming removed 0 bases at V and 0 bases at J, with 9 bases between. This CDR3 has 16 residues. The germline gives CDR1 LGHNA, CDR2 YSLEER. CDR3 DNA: TGCGCCAGCAGCCAAGACCGGTCTAGCTCCTACAATGAGCAGTTCTTC. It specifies CASSQDRSSSYNEQFF.

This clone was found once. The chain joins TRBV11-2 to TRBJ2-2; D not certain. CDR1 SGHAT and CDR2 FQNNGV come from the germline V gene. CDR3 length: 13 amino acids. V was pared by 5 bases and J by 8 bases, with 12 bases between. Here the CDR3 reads CASSLSSLGELFF. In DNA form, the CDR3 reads TGTGCCAGCAGCCTTTCCTCCCTAGGGGAGCTGTTTTTT.

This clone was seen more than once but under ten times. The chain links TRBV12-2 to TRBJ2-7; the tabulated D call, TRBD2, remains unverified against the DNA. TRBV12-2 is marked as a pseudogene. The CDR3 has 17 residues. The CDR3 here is CASRLAGGGTRFYEQYF. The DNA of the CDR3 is TGTGCAAGTCGCTTAGCCGGGGGGGGAACGAGATTCTACGAGCAGTACTTC.